The clone carrying this TCR beta chain has more than one count but fewer than ten. The antigen remains unidentified. Losses at the gene ends were 1 base for V and 0 bases for J; bases not matched to a gene: 3. Germline loops: CDR1 SGHNT, CDR2 YYREEE (reference sequence). The CDR3 has 15 residues. This sample is part of a study of cytomegalovirus exposure and HLA in healthy donors. General study results and limits: Only CMV serostatus was available as immune exposure information.

The PCR contained 60 Vbeta and 13 Jbeta primers. Produced via immunoSEQ multiplex PCR; TCRdb's table is partial and in-frame only. The table records fewer than 90,000 clones, around four fifths of them present only once. Nobody recorded the CMV serostatus of this donor. Source material: PBMCs. J is TRBJ1-1 and V is TRBV5-4, with 7 nucleotides matching TRBD1. The source of this sequence is a human donor in good health. CDR3 sequence reads: CASSLSTGVNTEAFF. The CDR3 coding sequence is TGTGCCAGCAGCTTGAGTACAGGGGTGAACACTGAAGCTTTCTTT.